This passage covers 15 T cell receptor beta chains from one sample sequenced in a study of shared clonotypes between healthy human individuals. Method: immunoSEQ multiplex PCR; TCRdb's copy keeps in-frame clones and lacks some. The table has some 2 million clones, roughly 96% seen once. The sample comprised naive CD4+ T cells sorted from blood. Specified subset: CD45RA+ positively selected. Source of these receptors: a man younger than 35 in good health.

The CDR3 DNA reads TGCGCCAGCAGCCCAGGGCCGGGGAAAACTGAAGCTTTCTTT. It specifies CASSPGPGKTEAFF. J is TRBJ1-1 and V is TRBV5-1, with D possibly matching TRBD1 (5 bases). This CDR3 has 14 residues. In germline, CDR1 is SGHRS, CDR2 YFSETQ. V was cut by 4 bases and J by 5 bases, with 15 bases left in between.

The gene calls are TRBV7-2 and TRBJ1-1; D ambiguous. CDR1 SGHTA and CDR2 FQGNSA come from the germline V gene. The CDR3 contains 15 residues. V lost 1 base and J lost 0, with 9 bases in between. CDR3 coding DNA: TGTGCCAGCAGCTTAGATGCTCGGGTGAACACTGAAGCTTTCTTT. Protein sequence: CASSLDARVNTEAFF.

This chain uses TRBV4-1 with TRBJ2-7; TRBD2 agrees at 12 bases. Looked up from germline, CDR1 is MGHRA and CDR2 is YSYEKL. The CDR3 runs to 15 residues. The V and J ends lost 3 bases and 3 bases, in that order; junction bases with no gene match: 3. The CDR3 loop is CASSQGTSGHYEQYF. CDR3 DNA sequence: TGCGCCAGCAGCCAGGGGACTAGCGGGCACTACGAGCAGTACTTC.

The chain employs TRBV19 and TRBJ2-2; D uncertain. Trimming removed 7 bases from V and 0 bases from J, with 9 bases in between. From germline, CDR1 is LNHDA and CDR2 SQIVND (reference sequence). This CDR3 comprises 14 residues. The DNA for the CDR3 is TGTGCCAGTACATGGAGAACGAACACCGGGGAGCTGTTTTTT. As protein: CASTWRTNTGELFF.

This clone was seen a single time. The chain links TRBV10-2 to TRBJ1-1; no firm D call. Trimming cost V 5 bases and J 3 bases, with 13 bases left between them. Germline CDR1 is WSHSY and CDR2 is SAAADI. The CDR3 extends over 14 amino acids. In DNA, the CDR3 is TGCGCCAGCAGTCGGACTGTCCGGGACACTGAAGCTTTCTTT. It codes for CASSRTVRDTEAFF.

A note on this clone: Possible read error: a much larger clone is one base away. Other DNA sequences in this sample translate to the same CDR3. The V and J genes are TRBV15 and TRBJ2-2, with D perhaps being TRBD1 or TRBD2 (6 bases each). Germline V gene data show CDR1 as LNHNV and CDR2 as YYDKDF (reference sequence). Trimming stripped 5 bases from V and 2 bases from J, with 9 bases between. This CDR3 comprises 14 residues. The CDR3 DNA reads as TGTGCCACCAGCGGAGGGGGAAACACCGGGGAGCTGTTTTTT. Amino acids: CATSGGGNTGELFF.

The V and J genes are TRBV11-2 and TRBJ2-4, with a tentative D call TRBD1 (6 bases). The CDR3 extends over 14 amino acids. The V gene lost 4 bases and the J gene lost 4 bases, with 11 bases spanning the gap. CDR1 is SGHAT and CDR2 is FQNNGV in the germline V gene. The CDR3 bases are TGTGCCAGCAGCTCCGTTACAGGGAAAAACATTCAGTACTTC. It yields the protein CASSSVTGKNIQYF.

This clone is a singleton in its sample. The chain has TRBV5-1 and TRBJ2-7; 8 bases are shared with TRBD1. The CDR3 consists of 14 residues. With 4 bases clipped from V and 2 bases from J, the junction kept 5 bases outside the gene matches. CDR1 is SGHRS, CDR2 YFSETQ, per germline. CDR3 amino acids: CASSPGQVAYEQYF. In DNA, the CDR3 is TGCGCCAGCAGCCCGGGACAGGTAGCCTACGAGCAGTACTTC.

The CDR3 bases are TGTGCCATCAGTGAAAATCCCCCGTCTGGGGCCAACGTCCTGACTTTC. It encodes CAISENPPSGANVLTF. The chain joins TRBV10-3 to TRBJ2-6; D gene ambiguous. The length of the CDR3 is 16 residues. The germline V and J ends were trimmed by 3 bases and 1 base, with 10 bases remaining between them. CDR1 is ENHRY, CDR2 SYGVKD, per germline.

V and J are TRBV5-1 and TRBJ1-3; D not certain. The CDR3 is 15 residues long. Germline values: CDR1 SGHRS, CDR2 YFSETQ. V dropped 3 bases and J dropped 0 bases, with 10 bases sitting between them. This chain's CDR3 is CASSSDGISGNTIYF. CDR3 DNA sequence: TGCGCCAGCAGCTCCGACGGAATCTCTGGAAACACCATATATTTT.

V gene TRBV6-1 combines with J gene TRBJ2-3; 10 bases fit TRBD1. V lost 3 bases and J lost 3; bases outside the gene matches: 3. Germline V gene sequence: CDR1 MNHNS, CDR2 SASEGT. This CDR3 is built from 15 residues. CDR3 region: CASSDGTGDTDTQYF. The CDR3 DNA reads as TGTGCCAGCAGTGATGGGACAGGGGATACAGATACGCAGTATTTT.

With respect to this clone: The junction differs from germline at one of its ends, possibly a read error. The chain carries TRBV7-7 and TRBJ1-3; D possibly corresponds to TRBD1 (6 bases). The germline CDR1 and CDR2 sequences are SSHAT and FNYEAQ (reference sequence). The CDR3 consists of 15 residues. The CDR3 spells CASSPGWGAGNTIYF. Here the CDR3 DNA reads TGTGCTAGCAGCCCCGGGTGGGGGGCAGGAAACACCATATATTTT.

As regards this clone: Distinct nucleotide sequences in the sample also encode this CDR3. The V call is TRBV6-5, the J call TRBJ2-7, with D perhaps matching TRBD2 (6 bases). CDR1 and CDR2 from the germline V gene are MNHEY and SVGAGI. The length of the CDR3 is 16 residues. Trimming took 4 bases from V and 0 from J, leaving 16 bases between them. The CDR3, as DNA: TGTGCCAGCAGTTCTCTCGTAGGCGGGGCCTCCTACGAGCAGTACTTC. It is translated as CASSSLVGGASYEQYF.

The V gene is TRBV6-1, the J gene TRBJ2-1; 7 bases align to TRBD1. The V segment lost 4 bases and the J segment 6 bases; nucleotides outside the gene matches: 12. Germline CDR1 MNHNS, CDR2 SASEGT. The CDR3 sequence is 16 residues long. CDR3 amino acids: CASSGATGYLSNEQFF. The CDR3 region has the DNA TGTGCCAGCAGTGGCGCGACAGGGTATCTGAGCAATGAGCAGTTCTTC.

The rearrangement joins TRBV25-1 to TRBJ1-2; D is undetermined. The germline CDR1 and CDR2 sequences are MGHDK and SYGVNS. The germline V and J ends were trimmed by 5 bases and 4 bases, with 14 bases remaining between them. The CDR3 has 14 amino acids. CDR3 DNA sequence: TGTGCCAGCAGTACACCGGGCCTCTTCTATGGCTACACCTTC. Translated: CASSTPGLFYGYTF.